The 32 T cell receptor beta chains below all came from one sample that was sequenced in a study of blood T cell repertoires in COVID-19. TCRdb's table, derived via immunoSEQ multiplex PCR, lists solely in-frame clones and lacks some. The sample includes roughly 300,000 clones, around 86% of them seen just once. The sample taken for sequencing was PBMCs or T cells enriched from blood (not recorded which). These receptors came from a woman aged 18-35 years who had recovered from COVID-19.

The chain carries TRBV3-1 (or the pseudogene TRBV3-2) and TRBJ1-1; 7 bases fit TRBD1. The germline V gene encodes CDR1 LGHDT and CDR2 YNNKEL (reference sequence). V was clipped by 2 bases and J by 2 bases; unmatched bases: 11. The CDR3 runs 17 residues. CDR3 sequence (DNA): TGTGCCAGCAGCCAACTCGCCGGGACAGATTTTAACACTGAAGCTTTCTTT. It encodes CASSQLAGTDFNTEAFF.

The gene calls are TRBV4-1 and TRBJ2-6; D perhaps matches TRBD2 (6 bases). Deletions cut 4 bases from V and 0 bases from J, with 16 bases between. This CDR3 region has 18 residues. Germline V lookup: CDR1 MGHRA, CDR2 YSYEKL. CDR3 nucleotides: TGCGCCAGCAGCCTAACCGGGACTTCCAACTCTGGGGCCAACGTCCTGACTTTC. It yields the protein CASSLTGTSNSGANVLTF.

The J gene is TRBJ1-3, the V gene TRBV4-1; D unresolved. Trimming took 5 bases from V and 0 from J, leaving 11 bases between them. There are 15 residues in the CDR3. Germline V lookup: CDR1 MGHRA, CDR2 YSYEKL. This CDR3 reads CASSRPGGSGNTIYF. The CDR3 DNA reads as TGCGCCAGCAGCAGACCGGGAGGCTCTGGAAACACCATATATTTT.

The rearrangement uses TRBV28 and TRBJ2-7; 8 bases are shared with TRBD1. J was trimmed by 6 bases and V by 2 bases; bases with no gene match: 3. There are 13 residues in the CDR3. Germline V gene sequence: CDR1 MDHEN, CDR2 SYDVKM. CDR3 nucleotide sequence: TGTGCCAGCAGTTTAAGTCAGGGGGCCGAGCAGTACTTC. This encodes CASSLSQGAEQYF.

The V gene is TRBV9, the J gene TRBJ2-7; weak D call: TRBD2 (7 bases). V gave up 4 bases and J gave up 2 bases, with 22 bases separating them. CDR1 is SGDLS and CDR2 is YYNGEE in the germline V gene. The CDR3 is made up of 17 amino acids. The CDR3 DNA is TGTGCCAGCAGCCTAAGGGGGGGGACCTCTTGGACCTACGAGCAGTACTTC. As protein: CASSLRGGTSWTYEQYF.

The J gene is TRBJ2-3, the V gene TRBV19; 10 bases fit TRBD2. Trimming cost V 5 bases and J 1 base; bases outside gene matches: 3. The CDR3 consists of 15 residues. In germline, CDR1 is LNHDA, CDR2 SQIVND (reference sequence). The CDR3 DNA reads TGTGCCAGTAGTGGCCTAGCGGGAGGCACAGATACGCAGTATTTT. As protein: CASSGLAGGTDTQYF. Full variable domain (missing parts from reference TRBV19 and TRBJ2-3): DGGITQSPKYLFRKEGQNVTLSCEQNLNHDAMYWYRQDPGQGLRLIYYSQIVNDFQKGDIAEGYSVSREKKESFPLTVTSAQKNPTAFYLCASSGLAGGTDTQYFGPGTRLTVL.

This chain connects TRBV6-5 to TRBJ2-7, with D unclear. The V gene's germline CDR1 is MNHEY and CDR2 SVGAGI. V was shortened by 7 bases and J by 0 bases, with 10 bases between the two germline ends. The CDR3 is made up of 13 amino acids. The CDR3 DNA follows: TGTGCCAGCAAGAACGGTCACTCCTACGAGCAGTACTTC. This encodes CASKNGHSYEQYF.

This chain connects TRBV4-2 to TRBJ1-1; weak D call: TRBD1 (6 bases). This CDR3 has 17 residues. The V gene lost 0 bases and the J gene lost 2 bases, with 16 bases spanning the gap. The germline V gene encodes CDR1 LGHNA and CDR2 YNFKEQ. The CDR3 loop is CASSQDLTGWENTEAFF. DNA of the CDR3: TGTGCCAGCAGCCAAGATTTAACAGGGTGGGAAAACACTGAAGCTTTCTTT.

The chain couples TRBV6-5 to TRBJ2-7; unclear D gene. V lost 1 base and J lost 5, with 9 bases in between. Germline V gives CDR1 MNHEY, CDR2 SVGAGI. The CDR3 covers 13 residues. Here the CDR3 reads CASSYFLSDEQYF. CDR3 sequence (DNA): TGTGCCAGCAGTTACTTCCTATCCGACGAGCAGTACTTC.

This clone showed up just once. The chain couples TRBV6-5 to TRBJ1-2, with unresolved D. This CDR3 comprises 15 residues. Looked up from germline, CDR1 is MNHEY and CDR2 is SVGAGI. The V end was cut by 5 bases, the J end by 6 bases, with 19 bases between. Here the CDR3 reads CASSQADTPINGYTF. The CDR3 DNA sequence: TGTGCCAGCAGTCAGGCTGACACTCCAATAAATGGCTACACCTTC.

To note about this clone: This specimen includes other DNA sequences encoding the same CDR3. The chain uses TRBV28 and TRBJ1-1; D is uncertain. Germline V gene data show CDR1 as MDHEN and CDR2 as SYDVKM. This CDR3 spans 12 amino acids. V shed 5 bases and J shed 0 bases, with 4 bases lying between them. CDR3: CASSLLNTEAFF. The CDR3 nucleotides are TGTGCCAGCAGTCTACTGAACACTGAAGCTTTCTTT.

V gene TRBV19 combines with J gene TRBJ1-1, with D tentatively TRBD1 (5 bases). Germline assignment: CDR1 LNHDA and CDR2 SQIVND (reference sequence). This CDR3 spans 13 amino acids. V was shortened by 2 bases and J by 5 bases, with 9 bases between the two germline ends. CDR3 loop: CASSIRGETEAFF. Here the CDR3 DNA reads TGTGCCAGTAGTATACGGGGGGAGACTGAAGCTTTCTTT.

This rearrangement joins TRBV19 to TRBJ1-3; TRBD1 aligns across 7 bases. The CDR3 is 15 amino acids. CDR1 and CDR2 from the germline V gene are LNHDA and SQIVND (reference sequence). J was trimmed by 4 bases and V by 5 bases; bases with no gene match: 8. CDR3 nucleotides: TGTGCCAGTAGTTCAGACAGGGTTGGAGGAAACACCATATATTTT. It encodes CASSSDRVGGNTIYF.

V and J are TRBV14 and TRBJ2-1; 13 positions agree with TRBD2. With V trimmed by 3 bases and J by 7 bases, 6 bases remained unmatched. Germline CDR1 and CDR2: SGHDN and FVKESK. This CDR3 is 16 amino acids long. In nucleotides, the CDR3 is TGTGCCAGCAGCCACGGACTAGCGGGAGTGAGAAATGAGCAGTTCTTC. It is translated as CASSHGLAGVRNEQFF.

The chain uses TRBV7-9 and TRBJ1-4, with 8 bases identical to TRBD1. The CDR3 is made up of 17 amino acids. Germline V gives CDR1 SEHNR, CDR2 FQNEAQ (reference sequence). V gave up 5 bases and J gave up 0 bases; unmatched junction bases: 8. CDR3 protein: CASSVPGQASTNEKLFF. DNA for the CDR3: TGTGCCAGCAGCGTGCCGGGACAGGCATCAACTAATGAAAAACTGTTTTTT.

This chain joins TRBV7-3 and TRBJ1-3, with 8 bases lining up with TRBD1. The J segment lost 0 bases and the V segment lost 5 bases, leaving 6 bases of the junction unmatched. The CDR3 contains 16 residues. CDR1 SGHTA and CDR2 FQGTGA come from the germline V gene. The CDR3 loop is CASSGGQAGSGNTIYF. CDR3 DNA: TGTGCCAGCAGCGGGGGACAGGCGGGCTCTGGAAACACCATATATTTT.

The chain carries TRBV21-1 and TRBJ1-6. TRBV21-1 is tagged as a pseudogene. CDR3 length: 16 residues. CDR3 DNA: TGTGCCAGCAGCAAAATCGCGGAGGGTAGGATTTCACCCCTCCACTTT. Protein sequence: CASSKIAEGRISPLHF.

The genes are TRBV19 and TRBJ1-1; a weak D match, TRBD1 (5 bases). Trimming took 7 bases from V and 1 from J, leaving 7 bases between them. This CDR3 region has 12 residues. Germline loops: CDR1 LNHDA, CDR2 SQIVND (reference sequence). The CDR3 DNA is TGTGCCAGTACTGACAGGAACACTGAAGCTTTCTTT. It encodes CASTDRNTEAFF.

V and J are TRBV5-1 and TRBJ2-2, with 7 nucleotides matching TRBD1. Trimming took 1 base from V and 3 from J; bases not matched to a gene: 0. CDR1 SGHRS and CDR2 YFSETQ come from the germline V gene. The CDR3 consists of 14 residues. As DNA, the CDR3 is TGCGCCAGCAGCTTGACAGGGGACACCGGGGAGCTGTTTTTT. Protein sequence: CASSLTGDTGELFF.

The V and J genes are TRBV19 and TRBJ2-5, with D possibly TRBD2 on 5 matching bases. Germline V gene data show CDR1 as LNHDA and CDR2 as SQIVND (reference sequence). The V end lost 6 bases, the J end lost 3 bases, and 14 bases lay between the germline ends. This CDR3 is built from 14 residues. CDR3 in amino acids: CASSHTGGKETQYF. CDR3 sequence (DNA): TGTGCCAGTAGCCACACTGGAGGAAAAGAGACCCAGTACTTC.

The chain carries TRBV3-1 (or the pseudogene TRBV3-2) and TRBJ2-7; the match to TRBD2 covers 11 bases. Germline values: CDR1 LGHDT, CDR2 YNNKEL (reference sequence). The ends lost 4 bases at V and 6 bases at J; junction bases unmatched: 11. This CDR3 contains 16 residues. CDR3 coding DNA: TGTGCCAGCAGCCCCCGGACTACTAGCGGGAGACCCGAGCAGTACTTC. Translating it yields CASSPRTTSGRPEQYF.

The chain employs TRBV9 and TRBJ2-7, with D maybe TRBD2 (6 bases). The V and J ends lost 0 bases and 3 bases respectively, with 7 bases between them. The CDR3 totals 13 residues. Germline V CDR1 and CDR2: SGDLS, YYNGEE. CDR3 coding DNA: TGTGCCAGCAGCGTAGGGGGGGACTACGAGCAGTACTTC. Translation: CASSVGGDYEQYF.

This chain joins TRBV11-2 and TRBJ2-5; 7 bases are shared with TRBD1. The CDR3 is 15 amino acids. The germline CDR1 and CDR2 sequences are SGHAT and FQNNGV. V trimming: 6 bases; J trimming: 7 bases; junction bases outside the gene matches: 14. CDR3 sequence (DNA): TGTGCCAGCAGTTCCTACAGGGGATCCTGGGGGACCCAGTACTTC. Residues: CASSSYRGSWGTQYF.

This clone was seen just once. V and J are TRBV4-2 and TRBJ1-1, with D unresolved. Germline-derived CDR1 and CDR2 are LGHNA and YNFKEQ. V was pared by 0 bases and J by 7 bases, with 15 bases between. The length of the CDR3 is 15 residues. The CDR3 DNA follows: TGTGCCAGCAGCCAAGATATAGGCGGAGGAGATGAAGCTTTCTTT. Translating it yields CASSQDIGGGDEAFF.

The chain is built from TRBV4-2 and TRBJ2-7; 7 bases agree with TRBD2. The junction had 7 bases not matched to a gene; V was cut back by 2 bases and J by 0 bases. There are 16 residues in the CDR3. The germline V gene has CDR1 LGHNA and CDR2 YNFKEQ. This CDR3 is CASSQPVSGSSYEQYF. Written as DNA, the CDR3 is TGTGCCAGCAGCCAACCCGTTAGCGGGTCCTCCTACGAGCAGTACTTC.

The J gene is TRBJ1-2, the V gene TRBV27; D possibly corresponds to TRBD1 (5 bases). This CDR3 has 12 residues. Trimming left V 6 bases short and J 10 bases short, with 15 bases between. Per germline, CDR1 MNHEY and CDR2 SMNVEV (reference sequence). The CDR3: CASSREGSYYTF. In DNA, the CDR3 is TGTGCCAGCAGCCGGGAGGGGTCCTACTACACCTTC.

This clone was observed a single time. The genes are TRBV6-1 and TRBJ2-1; no definite D call. V lost 1 base to trimming and J lost 0 bases, with 13 bases between them. The CDR3 spans 17 residues. The germline V gene encodes CDR1 MNHNS and CDR2 SASEGT. The CDR3 bases are TGTGCCAGCAGTGAAGAACACATTGTTTCCTCCTACAATGAGCAGTTCTTC. It codes for CASSEEHIVSSYNEQFF.

V gene TRBV29-1 combines with J gene TRBJ1-1, with a weak D call TRBD1 (6 bases). This CDR3 is built from 14 residues. Per the germline V gene, CDR1 is SQVTM and CDR2 is ANQGSEA. Between the trimmed V and J ends, which lost 3 bases and 9 bases, there was a span of 20 bases. As DNA, the CDR3 is TGCAGCGTTGAGAGCGGGACATCGGTGGAACAAGCTTTCTTT. Protein: CSVESGTSVEQAFF.

This clone was seen a few times. This chain connects TRBV28 to TRBJ2-7; D perhaps matches TRBD2 (6 bases). Per germline, CDR1 MDHEN and CDR2 SYDVKM. Trimming removed 6 bases at V and 0 bases at J, with 12 bases between. The CDR3 is 14 amino acids. The DNA of the CDR3 is TGTGCCAGCAGCCCGGGACTGAGCTCCTACGAGCAGTACTTC. Translation gives CASSPGLSSYEQYF.

The V call is TRBV27, the J call TRBJ1-6; tentatively, D is TRBD1 (6 bases). V dropped 5 bases and J dropped 6 bases, with 11 bases sitting between them. The CDR3 has 14 amino acids. Germline-derived CDR1 and CDR2 are MNHEY and SMNVEV (reference sequence). The CDR3 here is CASSPQGPNSPLHF. CDR3 coding DNA: TGTGCCAGCAGTCCACAGGGACCTAATTCACCCCTCCACTTT.

The chain joins TRBV18 to TRBJ1-1, with D uncertain. The CDR3 sequence is 14 residues long. The germline V gene has CDR1 KGHSH and CDR2 LQKENI. V was trimmed by 1 base and J by 2 bases, leaving 8 bases between them. This chain's CDR3 is CASSPRELNTEAFF. The CDR3 bases are TGTGCCAGCTCACCACGAGAATTAAACACTGAAGCTTTCTTT.

This rearrangement joins TRBV14 to TRBJ1-1; perhaps TRBD1 as D (5 bases). Germline V gives CDR1 SGHDN, CDR2 FVKESK. Trimming took 1 base from V and 6 from J, leaving 12 bases between them. The CDR3 contains 14 residues. CDR3 DNA: TGTGCCAGCAGCCAAGTTCAGGGTTGGGCTGAAGCTTTCTTT. Protein product: CASSQVQGWAEAFF.